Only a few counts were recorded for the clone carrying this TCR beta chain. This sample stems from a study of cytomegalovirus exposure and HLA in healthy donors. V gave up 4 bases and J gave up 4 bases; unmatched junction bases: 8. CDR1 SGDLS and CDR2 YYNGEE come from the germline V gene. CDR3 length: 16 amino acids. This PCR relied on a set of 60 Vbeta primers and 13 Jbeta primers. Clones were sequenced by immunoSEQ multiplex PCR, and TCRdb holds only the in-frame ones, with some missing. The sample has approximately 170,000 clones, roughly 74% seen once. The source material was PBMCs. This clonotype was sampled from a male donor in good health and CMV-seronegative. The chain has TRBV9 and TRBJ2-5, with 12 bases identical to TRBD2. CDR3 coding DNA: TGTGCCAGCAGCCTCACCGCTAGCGGGAGGGGAGAGACCCAGTACTTC. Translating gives CASSLTASGRGETQYF.